The sequence of this TCR beta chain was determined in a study of regulatory T cells in long-lasting Graves disease. In its sample, this clonotype was seen a few times. Its antigen is not known. CDR3-region Arm-PCR and iRepertoire HTBI primers produced the TCR beta libraries. TCRdb passed the multiplex PCR reads through MiXCR, listing each CDR3 protein once. The table lists about 660,000 distinct CDR3 sequences, around 30% of them singletons. General study findings and limits: Favored gene segments in persistent disease were TRBV28, TRBJ1-2 and TRBJ2-5.

Germline V CDR1 and CDR2: SEHNR, FQNEAQ (reference sequence). This CDR3 has 14 amino acids. The germline V and J ends were trimmed by 6 bases and 2 bases, with 14 bases remaining between them. Documented time point: persistent/refractory GD, antithyroid drugs over 5 years with positive TRAb. PBMC-derived RNA was used for the TCR library. All patients originated from an endocrinology department located in Xi'an, China. Staff drew around 10 milliliters of peripheral blood into EDTA tubes. This material consisted of peripheral blood mononuclear cells (PBMCs), taken when the disease was refractory, from a patient treated with antithyroid drugs. The TCR sequence derives from a female donor with Graves disease. The chain combines TRBV7-9 with TRBJ2-7, with a possible D match to TRBD1 (8 bases). The CDR3 is CASRGGTGAYEQYF. CDR3 sequence (DNA): TGTGCCAGCAGGGGGGGGACAGGAGCCTACGAGCAGTACTTC.